Listed below are T cell receptor beta chains from one sample, sequenced in a study of human T cells and chemical hapten exposure. TCRdb ran MiXCR on the RACE reads and lists one entry per CDR3 protein. The sample contains under 75,000 distinct CDR3 sequences, 7.5% to 9.5% of which appear only once. Sequenced material: whole blood, taken in connection with sensitization to the hapten diphenylcyclopropenone (DPC). The source is a woman aged 45-60 years with alopecia areata. Some clones in this sample may be carry-over from other donors' samples. The CDR3 runs from the conserved cysteine through the conserved F or W. A D gene is named only where the DNA matches it firmly. Size values are once, few and many counts, or a class for expanded clones, and some rows have none.

d_call cdr3_length j_call v_call clone_size cdr3_nt cdr3_aa
TRBD1 15 TRBJ1-2 TRBV6-5 many TGTGCCAGCAGTAGCCGGGACAGGGGACGCTATGGCTACACCTTC CASSSRDRGRYGYTF
NA 18 TRBJ1-2 TRBV4-1 NA TGCGCCAGCAGCCAAGATTTGGAGGCAGGGTTTATGAACTATGGCTACACCTTC CASSQDLEAGFMNYGYTF
NA 14 TRBJ1-3 TRBV4-1 many TGCGCCAGCCTCGGGGATTACTCTGGAAACACCATATATTTT CASLGDYSGNTIYF
NA 14 TRBJ1-1 TRBV28 few TGTGCCAGCAGTTTATCTCAGGGGATCACTGAAGCTTTCTTT CASSLSQGITEAFF
TRBD2 14 TRBJ2-3 TRBV20-1 NA TGCAGTGCTAGAATAGCGGGAAGGACAGATACGCAGTATTTT CSARIAGRTDTQYF
NA 15 TRBJ1-4 TRBV9 few TGTGCCAGCAGCGTAGGGCACGGTTATAATGAAAAACTGTTTTTT CASSVGHGYNEKLFF
NA 12 TRBJ1-2 TRBV25-1 many TGTGCCAGCAGTGAAGGGGCGTATGGCTACACCTTC CASSEGAYGYTF
NA 13 TRBJ1-1 TRBV7-9 few TGTGCCAGCGCAGGGTATCAGGGCACTGAAGCTTTCTTT CASAGYQGTEAFF
NA 14 TRBJ2-3 TRBV20-1 NA TGCAGTGCTAGTGTTCAGGGGTCCACAGATACGCAGTATTTT CSASVQGSTDTQYF
NA 15 TRBJ1-1 TRBV18 NA TGTGCCAGCTCACCAGCGAACAGCTGGAACACTGAAGCTTTCTTT CASSPANSWNTEAFF
NA 14 TRBJ2-2 TRBV29-1 NA TGCAGCGTCGGGAGACAGGCGAACACCGGGGAGCTGTTTTTT CSVGRQANTGELFF
NA 15 TRBJ1-5 TRBV27 NA TGTGCCAGCAGTTTCCAGGGGAGAAGCAATCAGCCCCAGCATTTT CASSFQGRSNQPQHF
TRBD2 16 TRBJ2-5 TRBV3-1 many TGTGCCAGCAGCCATATACTAGCGGGGGCCCAAGAGACCCAGTACTTC CASSHILAGAQETQYF
NA 14 TRBJ2-4 TRBV5-6 few TGTGCCAGCAGCTTGGGAACCCTAGGGAGATTAGGGTACTTC CASSLGTLGRLGYF
TRBD2 16 TRBJ2-3 TRBV5-1 few TGCGCCAGCAGCTCCGGGACTAGCGGGGGTGGGGATACGCAGTATTTT CASSSGTSGGGDTQYF
TRBD2 15 TRBJ2-1 TRBV10-3 NA TGTGCCATCAGTGAGCGAGCGGGGTCCTACAATGAGCAGTTCTTC CAISERAGSYNEQFF
NA 15 TRBJ1-6 TRBV27 many TGTGCCAGCAGTCCCCGGGACCCGGGGAATTCACCCCTCCACTTT CASSPRDPGNSPLHF
TRBD1 14 TRBJ1-1 TRBV3-1 NA TGTGCCAGCAGCGGACGACAGGGGTGGACTGAAGCTTTCTTT CASSGRQGWTEAFF
NA 13 TRBJ1-1 TRBV7-3 NA TGTGCCAGCAGCTTAACAGGGGGTCCGGAAGCTTTCTTT CASSLTGGPEAFF
NA 11 TRBJ1-1 TRBV20-1 many TGCAGTGCTAGAGAAGGGTTGAAAGCTTTCTTT CSAREGLKAFF
TRBD2 17 TRBJ2-1 TRBV7-9 few TGTGCCAGCAGCTTAGTCCTTCAACTAGCGGGGGACCACGAGCAGTTCTTC CASSLVLQLAGDHEQFF
NA 16 TRBJ1-3 TRBV6-5 many TGTGCCAGCAGTTACTCGAGGCGCGGGGCTGGAAACACCATATATTTT CASSYSRRGAGNTIYF
NA 15 TRBJ2-7 TRBV9 NA TGTGCCAGCAGCGTAGAAGGGACCCGCTCCTACGAGCAGTACTTC CASSVEGTRSYEQYF
NA 11 TRBJ1-1 TRBV5-1 NA TGCGCCAGCAGCTTGAAAGGTGAAGCTTTCTTT CASSLKGEAFF
NA 15 TRBJ2-7 TRBV4-1 NA TGCGCCAGCAGCCAAGTGCCGGGCGGGTCCTACGAGCAGTACTTC CASSQVPGGSYEQYF
NA 15 TRBJ2-3 TRBV5-1 few TGCGCCAGCAGCTTGGCCGAGGGCCAGAGGTTCACGCAGTATTTT CASSLAEGQRFTQYF
NA 15 TRBJ1-2 TRBV13 NA TGTGCCAGCAGCTTAGGCACGGGGGCGGGGAATGGCTACACCTTC CASSLGTGAGNGYTF
TRBD1 16 TRBJ2-5 TRBV5-5 few TGTGCCAGCATCAACCCGCGACAGGGGTACTTGGAGACCCAGTACTTC CASINPRQGYLETQYF
TRBD2 17 TRBJ2-4 TRBV28 NA TGTGCCAGCAGTTTACTAGCGGGAGGGCCGGTCAAAAACATTCAGTACTTC CASSLLAGGPVKNIQYF
TRBD2 13 TRBJ2-3 TRBV6-5 NA TGTGCCAGCAGCCGGACTAGCAGAGATACGCAGTATTTT CASSRTSRDTQYF
NA 12 TRBJ1-3 TRBV20-1 many TGCAGTGCTAGAGGGTCTGGAAACACCATATATTTT CSARGSGNTIYF
NA 13 TRBJ1-1 TRBV29-1 NA TGCAGCGCGGAAAGCGGGGTTAACACTGAAGCTTTCTTT CSAESGVNTEAFF
TRBD1 15 TRBJ1-1 TRBV15 many TGTGCCACCAGCAGAGATCAACAGGGGGACACTGAAGCTTTCTTT CATSRDQQGDTEAFF
TRBD1 16 TRBJ1-1 TRBV6-2/TRBV6-3 NA TGTGCCAGCAGTTCCCCCCTGGGACAGGGAAGTACTGAAGCTTTCTTT CASSSPLGQGSTEAFF
NA 13 TRBJ1-2 TRBV19 NA TGTGCCAGTACCAAATCTACAGGTTATGGCTACACCTTC CASTKSTGYGYTF
TRBD2 14 TRBJ2-5 TRBV10-3 few TGTGCCATCAGGGGACTAGCGGATCAAGAGACCCAGTACTTC CAIRGLADQETQYF
NA 13 TRBJ2-1 TRBV2 many TGTGCCAGCAGTGAATCCTATCTCAATGAGCAGTTCTTC CASSESYLNEQFF